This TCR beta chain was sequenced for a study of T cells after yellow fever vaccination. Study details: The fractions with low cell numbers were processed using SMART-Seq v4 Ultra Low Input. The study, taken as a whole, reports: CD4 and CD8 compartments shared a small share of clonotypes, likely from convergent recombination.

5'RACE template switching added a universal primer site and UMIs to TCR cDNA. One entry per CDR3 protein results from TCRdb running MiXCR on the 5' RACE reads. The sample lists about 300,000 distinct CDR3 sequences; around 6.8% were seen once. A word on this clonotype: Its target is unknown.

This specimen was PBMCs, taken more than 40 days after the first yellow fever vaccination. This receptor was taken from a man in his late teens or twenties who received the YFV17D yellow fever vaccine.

CDR3 bases: TGTGCCACCAGTTGGCCGGGGGGGACTGAAGCTTTCTTT. Its protein is CATSWPGGTEAFF. The chain employs TRBV15 and TRBJ1-1; tentatively, D is TRBD1 (5 bases). This CDR3 has 13 residues. V was clipped by 6 bases and J by 5 bases, with 13 bases between them. Germline V gene lookup returns CDR1 LNHNV and CDR2 YYDKDF (reference sequence).